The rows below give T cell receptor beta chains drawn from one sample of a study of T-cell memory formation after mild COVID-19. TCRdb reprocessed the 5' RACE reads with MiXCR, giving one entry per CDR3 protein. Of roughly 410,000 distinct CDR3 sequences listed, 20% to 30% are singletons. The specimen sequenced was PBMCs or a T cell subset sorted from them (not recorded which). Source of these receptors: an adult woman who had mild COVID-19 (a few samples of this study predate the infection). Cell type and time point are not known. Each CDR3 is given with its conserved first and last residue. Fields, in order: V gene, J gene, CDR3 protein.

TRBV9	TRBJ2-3	CASSAGLGQGASDTQYF
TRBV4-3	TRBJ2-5	CASSQVWGPQETQYF
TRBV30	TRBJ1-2	CAWLDLNRYGYTF
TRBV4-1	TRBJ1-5	CASSQMSRQPQHF
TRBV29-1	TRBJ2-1	CSPVSGTGNEQFF
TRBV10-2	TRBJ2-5	CASSELGGRETQYF
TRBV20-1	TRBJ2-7	CSASPQQGANYEQYF
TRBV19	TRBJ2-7	CASTGLAGEQYF
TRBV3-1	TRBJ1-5	CASSQYRDYSNQPQHF
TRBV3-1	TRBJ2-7	CASSQVAVGPYEQYF
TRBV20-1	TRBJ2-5	CSADRFRLAGNQETQYF
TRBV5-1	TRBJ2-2	CASSLLATTGELFF
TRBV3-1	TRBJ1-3	CASSQDLGTGGNTIYF
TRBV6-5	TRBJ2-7	CASSRQGPGFGEQYF
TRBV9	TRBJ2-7	CASSVGLDSYEQYF
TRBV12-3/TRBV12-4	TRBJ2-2	CASSWTGENTGELFF
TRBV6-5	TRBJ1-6	CASTRGPDVGVSPLHF